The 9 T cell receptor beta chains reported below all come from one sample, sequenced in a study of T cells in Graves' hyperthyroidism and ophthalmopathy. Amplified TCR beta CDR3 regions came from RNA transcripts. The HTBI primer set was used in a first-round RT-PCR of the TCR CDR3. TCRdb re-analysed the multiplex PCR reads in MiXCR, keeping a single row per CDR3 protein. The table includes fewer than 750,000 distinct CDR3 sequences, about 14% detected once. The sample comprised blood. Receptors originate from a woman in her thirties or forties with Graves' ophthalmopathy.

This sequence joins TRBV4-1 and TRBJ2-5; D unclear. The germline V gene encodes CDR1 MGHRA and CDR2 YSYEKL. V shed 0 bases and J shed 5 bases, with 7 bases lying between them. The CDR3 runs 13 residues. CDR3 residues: CASSQDALETQYF. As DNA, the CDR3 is TGCGCCAGCAGCCAAGATGCTTTGGAGACCCAGTACTTC.

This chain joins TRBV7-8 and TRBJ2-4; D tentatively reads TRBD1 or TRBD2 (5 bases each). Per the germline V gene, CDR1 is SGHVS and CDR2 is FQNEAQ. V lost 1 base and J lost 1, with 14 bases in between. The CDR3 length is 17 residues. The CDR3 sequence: CASSLVSGDGAKNIQYF. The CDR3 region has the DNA TGTGCCAGCAGCTTAGTGAGTGGGGACGGGGCCAAAAACATTCAGTACTTC.

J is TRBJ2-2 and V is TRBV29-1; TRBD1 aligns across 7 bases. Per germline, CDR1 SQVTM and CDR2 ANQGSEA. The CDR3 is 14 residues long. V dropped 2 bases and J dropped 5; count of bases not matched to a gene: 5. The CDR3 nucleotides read TGCAGCGTTGAACAGACAGGGTTGACCGGGGAGCTGTTTTTT. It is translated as CSVEQTGLTGELFF.

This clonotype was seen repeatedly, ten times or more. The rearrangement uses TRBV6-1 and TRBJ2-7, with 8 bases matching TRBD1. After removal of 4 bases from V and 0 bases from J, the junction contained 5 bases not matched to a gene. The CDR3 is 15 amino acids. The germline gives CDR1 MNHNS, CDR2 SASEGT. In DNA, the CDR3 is TGTGCCAGCAGTGTAGACAGGGGCTTCTCCTACGAGCAGTACTTC. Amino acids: CASSVDRGFSYEQYF.

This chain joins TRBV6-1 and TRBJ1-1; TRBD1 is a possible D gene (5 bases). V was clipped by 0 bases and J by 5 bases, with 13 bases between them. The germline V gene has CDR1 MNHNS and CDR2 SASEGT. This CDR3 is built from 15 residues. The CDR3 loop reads CASSEAPGVRTEAFF. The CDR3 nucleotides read TGTGCCAGCAGTGAAGCACCGGGGGTCAGGACTGAAGCTTTCTTT.

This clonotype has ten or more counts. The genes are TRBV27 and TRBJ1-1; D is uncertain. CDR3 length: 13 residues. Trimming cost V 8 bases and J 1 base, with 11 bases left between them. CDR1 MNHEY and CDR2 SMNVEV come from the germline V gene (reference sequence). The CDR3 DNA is TGTGCCAGCCGAGGGCTGTCGAACACTGAAGCTTTCTTT. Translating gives CASRGLSNTEAFF.

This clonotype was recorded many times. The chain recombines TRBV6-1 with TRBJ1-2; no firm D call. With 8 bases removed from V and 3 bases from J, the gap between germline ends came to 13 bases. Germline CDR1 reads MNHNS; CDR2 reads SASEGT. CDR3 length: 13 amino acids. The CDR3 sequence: CASRPAGDYGYTF. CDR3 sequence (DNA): TGTGCCAGCCGACCGGCCGGGGACTATGGCTACACCTTC.

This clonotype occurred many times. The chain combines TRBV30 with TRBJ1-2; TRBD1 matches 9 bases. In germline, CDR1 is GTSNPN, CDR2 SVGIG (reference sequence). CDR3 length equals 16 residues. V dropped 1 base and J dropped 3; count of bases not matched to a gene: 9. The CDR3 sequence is CAWSARGTGSDYGYTF. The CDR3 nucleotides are TGTGCCTGGAGTGCGCGGGGGACAGGGTCGGACTATGGCTACACCTTC.

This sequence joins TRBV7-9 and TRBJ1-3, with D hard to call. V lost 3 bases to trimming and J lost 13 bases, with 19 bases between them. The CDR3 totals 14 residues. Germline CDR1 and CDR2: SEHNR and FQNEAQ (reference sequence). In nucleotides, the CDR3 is TGTGCCAGCAGCTTCGCGACTGGCCAGCAGAGGATATATTTT. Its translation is CASSFATGQQRIYF.